One sample yielded the 30 T cell receptor beta chains listed below, sequenced in a study of cytomegalovirus exposure and HLA in healthy donors listed by TCRdb under 2017. To prepare the library, the immunoSEQ multiplex PCR assay was applied. A mixture of 60 forward primers for TCR Vbeta segments and 13 reverse primers for TCR Jbeta segments was used in the multiplex PCR. TCRdb stores this immuneACCESS table with in-frame sequences only. Part of the clones is absent; in the studies checked, under half of the shortfall reflects unresolved V genes, and no reason is known for the rest. This sample has 250,000 to 350,000 clones in its table, and 80% of those were observed once. The top ten clones comprise about 0.3% of the sample. Sequencing used PBMCs. These TCRs come from a girl under 10 years old in good health and CMV-seronegative.

This clone was observed a single time. An end of the junction differs from the germline gene, which may be a read error. V and J are TRBV6-1 and TRBJ1-2, with D perhaps TRBD1 (5 bases). Per germline, CDR1 MNHNS and CDR2 SASEGT. The CDR3 has 13 residues. The chain's CDR3 is CASRQVANSGYTF. The CDR3 region has the DNA TGTGCCAGCAGACAGGTCGCAAACTCTGGCTACACCTTC.

The chain couples TRBV27 to TRBJ2-1; D is possibly TRBD2 (6 bases). Germline CDR1 reads MNHEY; CDR2 reads SMNVEV (reference sequence). The CDR3 has 13 amino acids. Trimming stripped 10 bases from V and 7 bases from J, with 17 bases between. CDR3 loop: CAIRTIDTNEQFF. CDR3 nucleotide sequence: TGTGCCATAAGGACTATCGATACGAATGAGCAGTTCTTC.

V and J are TRBV27 and TRBJ1-1; the D is unclear. The CDR3 has 13 amino acids. Between the trimmed V and J ends, which lost 7 bases and 0 bases, there was a span of 9 bases. Germline CDR1 is MNHEY and CDR2 is SMNVEV (reference sequence). The CDR3 protein is CASMRVLNTEAFF. CDR3 nucleotides: TGTGCCAGCATGAGGGTTTTGAACACTGAAGCTTTCTTT.

This chain links TRBV10-3 with TRBJ2-6; D gene uncertain. The germline CDR1 and CDR2 sequences are ENHRY and SYGVKD. The CDR3 loop spans 14 amino acids. Trimming took 7 bases from V and 6 from J, leaving 13 bases between them. The CDR3 DNA is TGTGCCATCAAGGAGAGTGTCCTGGCCAACGTCCTGACTTTC. Its protein is CAIKESVLANVLTF.

This chain joins TRBV6-5 and TRBJ1-2, with D perhaps TRBD1 (6 bases). V lost 10 bases and J lost 7, with 16 bases in between. Germline CDR1 is MNHEY and CDR2 is SVGAGI. This CDR3 comprises 12 residues. DNA for the CDR3: TGTGCCACTACACATACAGGGCTTGGCTACACCTTC. Amino acid sequence: CATTHTGLGYTF.

The chain is built from TRBV28 and TRBJ2-1; 7 nucleotides line up with TRBD2. The CDR3 covers 11 residues. The germline gives CDR1 MDHEN, CDR2 SYDVKM. Trimming took 6 bases from V and 7 from J; bases not matched to a gene: 0. As DNA, the CDR3 is TGTGCCAGCAGCGGGAGGAATGAGCAGTTCTTC. It is translated as CASSGRNEQFF.

This clone occurred a few times. J is TRBJ2-1 and V is TRBV5-5; 10 positions agree with TRBD2. J was trimmed by 5 bases and V by 1 base; bases with no gene match: 9. The germline V gene has CDR1 SGHKS and CDR2 YYEKEE (reference sequence). The CDR3 is 17 amino acids. CDR3 DNA: TGTGCCAGCAGCTTGTATCTAGCGGGGGTCTATGACAATGAGCAGTTCTTC. Protein: CASSLYLAGVYDNEQFF.

The genes are TRBV5-1 and TRBJ2-3, with 7 bases lining up with TRBD1. Germline CDR1 and CDR2: SGHRS and YFSETQ. After removal of 4 bases from V and 2 bases from J, the junction contained 7 bases not matched to a gene. There are 15 residues in the CDR3. The CDR3, as DNA: TGCGCCAGCAGCAAGTTACAGGGGCCCACAGATACGCAGTATTTT. Amino acid sequence: CASSKLQGPTDTQYF.

This chain joins TRBV5-1 and TRBJ1-1; D unresolved. The V gene lost 5 bases and the J gene lost 8 bases, with 16 bases spanning the gap. Germline values: CDR1 SGHRS, CDR2 YFSETQ. This CDR3 region has 13 residues. CDR3 residues: CASSFREKKEAFF. The CDR3 DNA sequence: TGCGCCAGCAGTTTCCGGGAGAAAAAGGAAGCTTTCTTT.

The chain carries TRBV6-5 and TRBJ1-2, with D perhaps matching TRBD1 (6 bases). V was cut by 6 bases and J by 4 bases, with 15 bases left in between. CDR3 size: 14 residues. Germline V gives CDR1 MNHEY, CDR2 SVGAGI. CDR3 sequence (DNA): TGTGCCAGCAGCCCCCAGGGGCAAGTCTATGGCTACACCTTC. This sequence encodes CASSPQGQVYGYTF.

The chain joins TRBV9 to TRBJ2-2; D gene uncertain. Germline CDR1 SGDLS, CDR2 YYNGEE. The CDR3 spans 13 residues. V lost 0 bases, J lost 4 bases, and 4 bases lay in between. Here the CDR3 reads CASSVAGTGELFF. Written as DNA, the CDR3 is TGTGCCAGCAGCGTAGCAGGCACCGGGGAGCTGTTTTTT.

The J gene is TRBJ2-3, the V gene TRBV6-4; 9 nucleotides line up with TRBD1. Germline assignment: CDR1 MRHNA and CDR2 SNTAGT. V shed 2 bases and J 5 bases; nucleotides not matched to a gene: 5. The CDR3 length is 15 residues. CDR3 protein: CASSDGTGQGDTQYF. For the CDR3, the DNA is TGTGCCAGCAGTGACGGGACAGGGCAGGGAGATACGCAGTATTTT.

The rearrangement links TRBV5-1 to TRBJ1-1; D is uncertain. Germline-derived CDR1 and CDR2 are SGHRS and YFSETQ. The CDR3 is 15 amino acids. Trimming removed 4 bases at V and 3 bases at J, with 16 bases between. The CDR3 coding sequence is TGCGCCAGCAGCGAAGCCGGGAGAGAGGACACTGAAGCTTTCTTT. It is translated as CASSEAGREDTEAFF.

Only one count was recorded for this clone. The chain uses TRBV4-1 and TRBJ2-3; 7 nucleotides line up with TRBD1. The CDR3 runs 15 residues. Germline-derived CDR1 and CDR2 are MGHRA and YSYEKL. V was pared by 1 base and J by 6 bases, with 7 bases of the junction left unmatched. The CDR3 region has the DNA TGCGCCAGCAGCCAAGGGGGGACAGAATCCGATACGCAGTATTTT. Translating gives CASSQGGTESDTQYF.

The chain is built from TRBV27 and TRBJ2-5, with TRBD1 as a possible D gene (5 bases). The CDR3 is 13 amino acids. The V and J ends lost 2 bases and 6 bases respectively, with 10 bases between them. Germline V gene lookup returns CDR1 MNHEY and CDR2 SMNVEV (reference sequence). The CDR3 protein is CASSLSREKTQYF. As DNA, the CDR3 is TGTGCCAGCAGTTTAAGCAGGGAAAAGACCCAGTACTTC.

This clone has only a few counts. The CDR3 reads CASSPTGGQRNEKLFF. The CDR3, as DNA: TGTGCCAGCAGCCCAACCGGGGGACAGCGGAATGAAAAACTGTTTTTT. This chain uses TRBV7-9 with TRBJ1-4, with TRBD1 identical over 7 bases. The trim removed 5 bases at V and 5 bases at J, leaving 11 bases unmatched. The CDR3 covers 16 residues. Germline CDR1 reads SEHNR; CDR2 reads FQNEAQ (reference sequence).

To note about this clone: Other DNA sequences in the same sample also yield this CDR3. V gene TRBV25-1 combines with J gene TRBJ2-7; D is unresolved. There are 10 residues in the CDR3. Per germline, CDR1 MGHDK and CDR2 SYGVNS. As DNA, the CDR3 is TGTGTCAGAAACAGACCTCTCCGTTACTTC. Translated, it gives CVRNRPLRYF.

This clone was found a few times. The rearrangement uses TRBV28 and TRBJ2-7, with 8 positions matching TRBD2. CDR1 is MDHEN and CDR2 is SYDVKM in the germline V gene. The CDR3 runs 14 residues. V shed 7 bases, J shed 3 bases, and the junction held 8 bases outside the gene matches. The CDR3 nucleotides are TGTGCCAGCACCAACGCAGCGGGAGACTACGAGCAGTACTTC. It codes for CASTNAAGDYEQYF. Complete variable domain (other parts from reference TRBV28 and TRBJ2-7): DVKVTQSSRYLVKRTGEKVFLECVQDMDHENMFWYRQDPGLGLRLIYFSYDVKMKEKGDIPEGYSVSREKKERFSLILESASTNQTSMYLCASTNAAGDYEQYFGPGTRLTVT.

This clone occurred once. The junction shows a germline mismatch at one end, possibly a read error. The chain joins TRBV7-9 to TRBJ2-4, with 10 nucleotides matching TRBD1. The CDR3 is 16 amino acids. In germline, CDR1 is SEHNR, CDR2 FQNEAQ (reference sequence). In DNA, the CDR3 is TGTTCCAGCAGCCTCCGACAGGGGGCTACCAAAAACATTCAGTACTTC. It yields the protein CSSSLRQGATKNIQYF.

J is TRBJ2-5 and V is TRBV5-1, with 9 bases fitting TRBD1. Trimming removed 6 bases from V and 3 bases from J; junction bases left unmatched: 6. The CDR3 contains 14 residues. Germline V CDR1 and CDR2: SGHRS, YFSETQ. CDR3 bases: TGCGCCAGCAACTCAGGACAGGGGAAAGAGACCCAGTACTTC. It codes for CASNSGQGKETQYF.

The rearrangement uses TRBV19 and TRBJ1-5; the D gene is possibly TRBD1 (6 bases). Trimming took 6 bases from V and 2 from J, leaving 17 bases between them. The germline V gene has CDR1 LNHDA and CDR2 SQIVND (reference sequence). The CDR3 is 16 amino acids. CDR3 nucleotides: TGTGCCAGTAGCCCATTAACCAGGGGCGGCAATCAGCCCCAGCATTTT. Amino acid sequence: CASSPLTRGGNQPQHF.

The chain recombines TRBV18 with TRBJ1-4; no clear D. The germline V gene encodes CDR1 KGHSH and CDR2 LQKENI. The CDR3 spans 14 residues. V was cut by 4 bases and J by 0 bases, with 6 bases left in between. CDR3 sequence (DNA): TGTGCCAGCTCACTACTAGCAACTAATGAAAAACTGTTTTTT. This encodes CASSLLATNEKLFF.

This chain uses TRBV4-1 with TRBJ1-4; D unclear. V lost 2 bases, J lost 8 bases, and 15 bases lay in between. The germline V gene encodes CDR1 MGHRA and CDR2 YSYEKL. The CDR3 has 15 amino acids. CDR3 nucleotides: TGCGCCAGCAGCCAATTGGTGGTAACGGGAGAAAAACTGTTTTTT. Encoded protein: CASSQLVVTGEKLFF.

The gene calls are TRBV5-4 and TRBJ1-6; TRBD1 aligns across 7 bases. Germline V CDR1 and CDR2: SGHNT, YYREEE (reference sequence). J lost 7 bases, V lost 4 bases, and 8 bases had no gene match. The CDR3 contains 15 residues. CDR3 DNA sequence: TGTGCCAGCAGCATAAAGGGGGCCCCGAATTCACCCCTCCACTTT. Amino acid sequence: CASSIKGAPNSPLHF.

The rearrangement joins TRBV6-5 to TRBJ2-7; a possible D gene is TRBD2 (5 bases). Germline lookup yields CDR1 MNHEY and CDR2 SVGAGI. The CDR3 loop spans 15 amino acids. The germline V and J ends were trimmed by 5 bases and 3 bases, with 17 bases remaining between them. The CDR3 here is CASSALVGSGYEQYF. The CDR3, as DNA: TGTGCCAGCAGTGCCCTGGTTGGAAGCGGCTACGAGCAGTACTTC.

With respect to this clone: A read error may account for a junction end that differs from germline. V is TRBV2 and J is TRBJ1-6; 7 bases match TRBD1. The CDR3 consists of 18 residues. The germline V gene encodes CDR1 SNHLY and CDR2 FYNNEI. CDR3 in amino acids: CASLRAGGPELLNSPLRF. CDR3 bases: TGTGCCAGCCTCCGGGCAGGGGGACCCGAACTGCTTAATTCACCCCTCCGCTTT.

The rearrangement links TRBV27 to TRBJ1-5; TRBD1 matches 7 bases. The CDR3 runs to 14 residues. The J segment lost 5 bases and the V segment lost 2 bases, leaving 3 bases of the junction unmatched. The germline CDR1 and CDR2 sequences are MNHEY and SMNVEV (reference sequence). CDR3 sequence reads: CASSLARGYQPQHF. CDR3 sequence (DNA): TGTGCCAGCAGTTTAGCCAGGGGGTATCAGCCCCAGCATTTT.

The rearrangement uses TRBV21-1 and TRBJ2-5; the table's D call TRBD1 went unverified against the DNA. The closer fit of TRBJ2-7 to the DNA end suggests the J call may be wrong. TRBV21-1 corresponds to a pseudogene. The CDR3 runs to 16 residues. For the CDR3, the DNA is TGTGCCAGCAGCCTTCTGTTAGCGCAGGGGAGCCACGAGCAGTACTTC. Protein product: CASSLLLAQGSHEQYF.

This clone was detected only once. This rearrangement joins TRBV14 to TRBJ2-1, with D unresolved. CDR1 SGHDN and CDR2 FVKESK come from the germline V gene. The CDR3 consists of 18 residues. V shed 0 bases and J shed 1 base, with 16 bases lying between them. CDR3 protein: CASSQEGGSYFSYNEQFF. For the CDR3, the DNA is TGTGCCAGCAGCCAAGAAGGCGGCAGCTACTTTTCCTACAATGAGCAGTTCTTC.

The V and J genes are TRBV6-6 and TRBJ1-5; 9 bases match TRBD1. Per the germline V gene, CDR1 is MNHNY and CDR2 is SVGAGI (reference sequence). The CDR3 has 15 residues. V lost 5 bases, J lost 4 bases, and 6 bases stayed unmatched. CDR3 sequence: CASSKGQGTNQPQHF. CDR3 nucleotides: TGTGCCAGCAGTAAGGGACAGGGAACAAATCAGCCCCAGCATTTT.